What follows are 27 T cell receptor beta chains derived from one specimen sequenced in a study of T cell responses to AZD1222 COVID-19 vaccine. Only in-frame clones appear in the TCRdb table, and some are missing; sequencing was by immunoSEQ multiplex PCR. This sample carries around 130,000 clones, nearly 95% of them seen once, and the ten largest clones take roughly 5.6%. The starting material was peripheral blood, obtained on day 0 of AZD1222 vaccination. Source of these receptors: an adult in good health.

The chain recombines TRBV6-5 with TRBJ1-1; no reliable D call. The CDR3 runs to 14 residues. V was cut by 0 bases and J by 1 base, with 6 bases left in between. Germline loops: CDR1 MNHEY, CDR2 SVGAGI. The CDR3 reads CASSYSQPNTEAFF. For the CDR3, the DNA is TGTGCCAGCAGTTACTCCCAGCCGAACACTGAAGCTTTCTTT.

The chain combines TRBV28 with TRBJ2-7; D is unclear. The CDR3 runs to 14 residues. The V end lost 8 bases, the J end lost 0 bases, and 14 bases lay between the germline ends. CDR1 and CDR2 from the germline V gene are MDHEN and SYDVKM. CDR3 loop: CASQQLGNSYEQYF. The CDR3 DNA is TGTGCCAGCCAACAGTTAGGTAACTCCTACGAGCAGTACTTC.

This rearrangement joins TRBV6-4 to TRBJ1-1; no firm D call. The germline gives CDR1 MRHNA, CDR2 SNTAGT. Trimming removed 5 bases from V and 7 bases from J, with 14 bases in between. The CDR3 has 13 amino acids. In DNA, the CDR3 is TGTGCCAGCAGTTATAATGAGGGTGGTGAAGCTTTCTTT. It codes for CASSYNEGGEAFF.

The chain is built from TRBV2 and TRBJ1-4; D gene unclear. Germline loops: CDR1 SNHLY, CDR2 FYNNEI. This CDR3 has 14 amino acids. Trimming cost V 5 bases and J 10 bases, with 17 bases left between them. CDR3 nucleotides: TGTGCCAGCAGTTCCGGGAGCGATACCTTAAAACTGTTTTTT. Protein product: CASSSGSDTLKLFF. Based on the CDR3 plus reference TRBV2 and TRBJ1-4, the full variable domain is EPEVTQTPSHQVTQMGQEVILRCVPISNHLYFYWYRQILGQKVEFLVSFYNNEISEKSEIFDDQFSVERPDGSNFTLKIRSTKLEDSAMYFCASSSGSDTLKLFFGSGTQLSVL.

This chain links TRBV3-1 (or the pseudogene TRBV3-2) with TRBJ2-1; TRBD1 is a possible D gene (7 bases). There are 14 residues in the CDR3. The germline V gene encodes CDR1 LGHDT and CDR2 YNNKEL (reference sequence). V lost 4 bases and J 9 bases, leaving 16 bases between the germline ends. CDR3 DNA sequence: TGTGCCAGCAGCCGTAGCAGGGGGGTAGCTGAGCAGTTCTTC. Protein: CASSRSRGVAEQFF.

CDR3 in amino acids: CASSLKTQGPYEQYF. Written as DNA, the CDR3 is TGTGCCAGCAGTTTAAAAACGCAGGGCCCCTACGAGCAGTACTTC. The chain combines TRBV28 with TRBJ2-7, with D possibly matching TRBD1 (5 bases). This CDR3 is 15 amino acids long. V lost 2 bases, J lost 2 bases, and 13 bases lay in between. Germline V lookup: CDR1 MDHEN, CDR2 SYDVKM. Full variable domain (outside the CDR3, taken from reference TRBV28 and TRBJ2-7): DVKVTQSSRYLVKRTGEKVFLECVQDMDHENMFWYRQDPGLGLRLIYFSYDVKMKEKGDIPEGYSVSREKKERFSLILESASTNQTSMYLCASSLKTQGPYEQYFGPGTRLTVT.

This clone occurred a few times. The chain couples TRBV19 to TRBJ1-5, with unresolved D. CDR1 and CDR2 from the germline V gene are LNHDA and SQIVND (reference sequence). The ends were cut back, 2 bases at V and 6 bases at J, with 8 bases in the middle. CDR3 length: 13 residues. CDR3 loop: CASSIQRGQPQHF. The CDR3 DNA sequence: TGTGCCAGTAGTATACAGAGAGGTCAGCCCCAGCATTTT. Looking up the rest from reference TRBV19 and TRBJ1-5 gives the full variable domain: DGGITQSPKYLFRKEGQNVTLSCEQNLNHDAMYWYRQDPGQGLRLIYYSQIVNDFQKGDIAEGYSVSREKKESFPLTVTSAQKNPTAFYLCASSIQRGQPQHFGDGTRLSIL.

The CDR3 DNA follows: TGTGCCTGTACCACTGACATGAACACTGAAGCTTTCTTT. This sequence encodes CACTTDMNTEAFF. V usage is TRBV30 and J usage is TRBJ1-1; no definite D call. The CDR3 has 13 amino acids. Trimming left V 6 bases short and J 0 bases short, with 11 bases between. From germline, CDR1 is GTSNPN and CDR2 SVGIG (reference sequence).

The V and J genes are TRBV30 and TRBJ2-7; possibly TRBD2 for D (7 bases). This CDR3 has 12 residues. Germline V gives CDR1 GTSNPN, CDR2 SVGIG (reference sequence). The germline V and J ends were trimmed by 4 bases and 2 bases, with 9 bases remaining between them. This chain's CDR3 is CAWTGGTYEQYF. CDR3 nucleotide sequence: TGTGCCTGGACGGGGGGCACCTACGAGCAGTACTTC.

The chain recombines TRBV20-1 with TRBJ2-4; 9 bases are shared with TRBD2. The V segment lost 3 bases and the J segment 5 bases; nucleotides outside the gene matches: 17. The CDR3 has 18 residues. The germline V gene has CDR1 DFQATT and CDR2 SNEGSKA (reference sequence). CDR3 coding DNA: TGCAGTGCTAGTATGGCTAGCGGGGATACAGCACTCCAAAACATTCAGTACTTC. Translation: CSASMASGDTALQNIQYF.

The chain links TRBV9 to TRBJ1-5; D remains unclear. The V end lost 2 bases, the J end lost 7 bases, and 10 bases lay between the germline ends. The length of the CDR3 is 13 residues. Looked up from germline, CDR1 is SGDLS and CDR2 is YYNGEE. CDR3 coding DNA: TGTGCCAGCAGCGTGGCGGATGGCCAGCCCCAGCATTTT. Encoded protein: CASSVADGQPQHF. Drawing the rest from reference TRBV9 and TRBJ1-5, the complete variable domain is DSGVTQTPKHLITATGQRVTLRCSPRSGDLSVYWYQQSLDQGLQFLIQYYNGEERAKGNILERFSAQQFPDLHSELNLSSLELGDSALYFCASSVADGQPQHFGDGTRLSIL.

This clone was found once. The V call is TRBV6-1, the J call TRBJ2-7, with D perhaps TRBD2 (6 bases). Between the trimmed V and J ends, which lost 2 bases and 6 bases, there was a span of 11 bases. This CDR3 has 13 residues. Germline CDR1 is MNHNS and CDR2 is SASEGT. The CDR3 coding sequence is TGTGCCAGCAGTGAATACGTGGGGGGCGAGCAGTACTTC. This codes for CASSEYVGGEQYF.

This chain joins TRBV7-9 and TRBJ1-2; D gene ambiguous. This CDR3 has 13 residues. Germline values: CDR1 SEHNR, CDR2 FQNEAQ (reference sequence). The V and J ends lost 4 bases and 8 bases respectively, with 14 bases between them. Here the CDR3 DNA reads TGTGCCAGCAGCTCTGCCCCCGTTAACGGCTACACCTTC. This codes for CASSSAPVNGYTF.

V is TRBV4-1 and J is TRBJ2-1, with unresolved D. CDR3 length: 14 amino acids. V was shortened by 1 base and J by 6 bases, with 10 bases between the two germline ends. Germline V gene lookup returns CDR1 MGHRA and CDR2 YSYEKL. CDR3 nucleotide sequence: TGCGCCAGCAGCCAAGGTGACCGCATCAATGAGCAGTTCTTC. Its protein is CASSQGDRINEQFF.

The CDR3 reads CASSGLAGSSYNEQFF. DNA of the CDR3: TGTGCCAGCAGTGGTCTAGCGGGAAGCTCCTACAATGAGCAGTTCTTC. V gene TRBV11-2 combines with J gene TRBJ2-1, with TRBD2 matching 9 bases. The CDR3 spans 16 residues. The V gene's germline CDR1 is SGHAT and CDR2 FQNNGV. The trim removed 6 bases at V and 0 bases at J, leaving 6 bases unmatched. Full variable domain (rest looked up from reference TRBV11-2 and TRBJ2-1): EAGVAQSPRYKIIEKRQSVAFWCNPISGHATLYWYQQILGQGPKLLIQFQNNGVVDDSQLPKDRFSAERLKGVDSTLKIQPAKLEDSAVYLCASSGLAGSSYNEQFFGPGTRLTVL.

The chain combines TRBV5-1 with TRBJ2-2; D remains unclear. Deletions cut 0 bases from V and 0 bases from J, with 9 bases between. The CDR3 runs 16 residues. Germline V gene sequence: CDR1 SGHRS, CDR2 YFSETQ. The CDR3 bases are TGCGCCAGCAGCTTGGCTACCCACGCGAACACCGGGGAGCTGTTTTTT. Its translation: CASSLATHANTGELFF.

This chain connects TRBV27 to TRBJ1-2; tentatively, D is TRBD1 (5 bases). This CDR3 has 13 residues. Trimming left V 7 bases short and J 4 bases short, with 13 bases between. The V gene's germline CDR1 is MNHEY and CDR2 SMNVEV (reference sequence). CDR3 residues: CASMGRVGYGYTF. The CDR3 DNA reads TGTGCCAGCATGGGCAGGGTCGGCTATGGCTACACCTTC.

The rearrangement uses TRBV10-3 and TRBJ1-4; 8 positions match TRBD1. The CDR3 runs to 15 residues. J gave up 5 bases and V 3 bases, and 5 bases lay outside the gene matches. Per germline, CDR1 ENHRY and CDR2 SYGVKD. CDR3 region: CAISDFGTGNEKLFF. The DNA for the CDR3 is TGTGCCATCAGTGACTTCGGGACAGGAAATGAAAAACTGTTTTTT.

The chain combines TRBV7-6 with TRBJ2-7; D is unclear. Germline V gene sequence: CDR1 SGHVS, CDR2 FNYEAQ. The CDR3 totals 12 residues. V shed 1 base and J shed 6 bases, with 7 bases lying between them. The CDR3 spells CASSLVGVEQYF. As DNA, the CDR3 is TGTGCCAGCAGCTTAGTAGGAGTCGAGCAGTACTTC.

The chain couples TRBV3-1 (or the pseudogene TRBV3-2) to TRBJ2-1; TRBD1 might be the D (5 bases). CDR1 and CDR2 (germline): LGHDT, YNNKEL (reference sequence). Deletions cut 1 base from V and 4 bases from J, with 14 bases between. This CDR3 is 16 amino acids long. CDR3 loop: CASSQGDSSLYNEQFF. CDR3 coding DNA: TGTGCCAGCAGCCAAGGCGACAGCTCCTTATACAATGAGCAGTTCTTC.

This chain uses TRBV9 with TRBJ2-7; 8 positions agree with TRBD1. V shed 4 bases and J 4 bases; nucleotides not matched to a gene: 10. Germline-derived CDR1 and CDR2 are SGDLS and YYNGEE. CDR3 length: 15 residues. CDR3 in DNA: TGTGCCAGCAGCTCAGGGACAGGTCTGGGATACGAGCAGTACTTC. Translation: CASSSGTGLGYEQYF.

The CDR3 reads CAKSRTEYGYTF. For the CDR3, the DNA is TGTGCCAAATCTAGGACAGAATACGGCTACACCTTC. The gene calls are TRBV14 and TRBJ1-2; D is perhaps TRBD1 (6 bases). Germline V CDR1 and CDR2: SGHDN, FVKESK. The CDR3 is 12 amino acids. Trimming cost V 10 bases and J 8 bases, with 17 bases left between them.

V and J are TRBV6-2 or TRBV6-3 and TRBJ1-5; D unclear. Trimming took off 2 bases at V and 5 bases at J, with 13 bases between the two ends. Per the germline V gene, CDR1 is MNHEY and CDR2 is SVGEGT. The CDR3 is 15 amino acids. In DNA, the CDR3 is TGTGCCAGCAGTTACAGGGAAGAAAGGCATCAGCCCCAGCATTTT. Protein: CASSYREERHQPQHF.

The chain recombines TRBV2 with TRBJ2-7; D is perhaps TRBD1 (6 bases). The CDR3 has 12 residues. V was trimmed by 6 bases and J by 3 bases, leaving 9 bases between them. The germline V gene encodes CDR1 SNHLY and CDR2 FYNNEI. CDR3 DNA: TGTGCCAGCAGAGAGGACAGCTACGAGCAGTACTTC. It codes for CASREDSYEQYF.

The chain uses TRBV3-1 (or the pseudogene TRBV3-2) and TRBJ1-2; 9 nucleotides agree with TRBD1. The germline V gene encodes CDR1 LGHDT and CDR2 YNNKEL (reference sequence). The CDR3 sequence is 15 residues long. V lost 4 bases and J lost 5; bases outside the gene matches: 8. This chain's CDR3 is CASSPLQGQGYGYTF. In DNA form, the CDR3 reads TGTGCCAGCAGCCCCCTTCAAGGACAGGGGTATGGCTACACCTTC.

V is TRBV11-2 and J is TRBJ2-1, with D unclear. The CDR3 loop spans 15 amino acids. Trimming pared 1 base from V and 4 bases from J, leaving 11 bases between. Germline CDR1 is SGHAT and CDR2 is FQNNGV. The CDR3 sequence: CASSLGYSYYNEQFF. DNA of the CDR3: TGTGCCAGCAGCTTAGGGTACAGCTATTACAATGAGCAGTTCTTC.

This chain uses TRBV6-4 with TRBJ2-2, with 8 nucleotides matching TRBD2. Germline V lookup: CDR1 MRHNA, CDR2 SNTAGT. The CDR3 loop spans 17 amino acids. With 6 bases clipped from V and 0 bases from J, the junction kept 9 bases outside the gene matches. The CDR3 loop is CASSDQPAGANTGELFF. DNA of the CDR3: TGTGCCAGCAGCGACCAACCAGCGGGGGCGAACACCGGGGAGCTGTTTTTT.